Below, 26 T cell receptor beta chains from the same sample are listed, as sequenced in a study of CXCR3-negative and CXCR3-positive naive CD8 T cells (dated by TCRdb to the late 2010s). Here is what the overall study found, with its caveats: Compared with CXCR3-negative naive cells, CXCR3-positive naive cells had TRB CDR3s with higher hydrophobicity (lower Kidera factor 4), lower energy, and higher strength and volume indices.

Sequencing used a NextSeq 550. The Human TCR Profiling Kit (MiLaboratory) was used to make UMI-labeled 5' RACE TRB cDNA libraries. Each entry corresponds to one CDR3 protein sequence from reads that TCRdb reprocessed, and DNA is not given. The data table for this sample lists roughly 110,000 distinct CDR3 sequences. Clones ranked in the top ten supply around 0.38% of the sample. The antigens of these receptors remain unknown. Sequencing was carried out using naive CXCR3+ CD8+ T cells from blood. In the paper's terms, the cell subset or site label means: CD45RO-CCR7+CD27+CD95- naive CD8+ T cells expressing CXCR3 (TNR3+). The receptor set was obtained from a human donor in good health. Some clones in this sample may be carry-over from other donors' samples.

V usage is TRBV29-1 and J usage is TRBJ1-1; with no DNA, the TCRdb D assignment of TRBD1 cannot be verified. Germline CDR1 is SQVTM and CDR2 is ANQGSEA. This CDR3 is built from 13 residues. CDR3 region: CSVLTGTITEAFF.

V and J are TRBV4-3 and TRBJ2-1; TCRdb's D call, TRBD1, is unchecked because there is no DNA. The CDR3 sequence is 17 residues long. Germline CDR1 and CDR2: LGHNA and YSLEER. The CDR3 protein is CASSHEPRQGRGNEQFF.

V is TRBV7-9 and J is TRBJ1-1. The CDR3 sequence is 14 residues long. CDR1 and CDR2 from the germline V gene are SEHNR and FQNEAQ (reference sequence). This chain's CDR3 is CASSLALTNTEAFF.

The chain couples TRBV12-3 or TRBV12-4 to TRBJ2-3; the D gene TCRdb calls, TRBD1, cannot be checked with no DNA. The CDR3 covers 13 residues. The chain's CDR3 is CASSRQSTDTQYF.

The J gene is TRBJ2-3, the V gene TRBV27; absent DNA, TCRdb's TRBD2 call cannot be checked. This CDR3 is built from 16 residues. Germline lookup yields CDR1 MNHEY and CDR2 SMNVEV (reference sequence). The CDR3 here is CASSSRSGALLGTQYF.

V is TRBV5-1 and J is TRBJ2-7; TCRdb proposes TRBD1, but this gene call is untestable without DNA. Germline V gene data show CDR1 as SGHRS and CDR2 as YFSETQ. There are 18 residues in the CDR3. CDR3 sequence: CASSFHTTDAPFSYEQYF.

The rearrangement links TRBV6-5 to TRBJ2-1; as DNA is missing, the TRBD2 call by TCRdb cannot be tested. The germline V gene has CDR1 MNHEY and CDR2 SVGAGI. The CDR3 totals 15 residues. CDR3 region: CASSYSGGAYNEQFF.

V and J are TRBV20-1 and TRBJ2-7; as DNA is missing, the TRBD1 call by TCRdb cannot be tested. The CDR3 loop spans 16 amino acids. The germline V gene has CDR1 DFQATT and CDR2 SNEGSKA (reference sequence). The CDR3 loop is CSARDPGQGKFYEQYF.

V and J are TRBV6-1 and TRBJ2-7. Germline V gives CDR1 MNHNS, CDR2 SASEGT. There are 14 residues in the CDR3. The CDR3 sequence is CASSENKLLYEQYF.

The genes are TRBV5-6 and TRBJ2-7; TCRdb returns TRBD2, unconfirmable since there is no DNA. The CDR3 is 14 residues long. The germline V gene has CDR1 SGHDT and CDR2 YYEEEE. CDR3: CASIGPSETYEQYF.

The CDR3 region is CASSLLQFPLAPHF. The chain couples TRBV28 to TRBJ1-6. There are 14 residues in the CDR3. Germline V gives CDR1 MDHEN, CDR2 SYDVKM.

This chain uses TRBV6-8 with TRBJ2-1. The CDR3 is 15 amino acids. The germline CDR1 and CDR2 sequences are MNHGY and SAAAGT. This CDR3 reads CASGDPDPRINEQFF.

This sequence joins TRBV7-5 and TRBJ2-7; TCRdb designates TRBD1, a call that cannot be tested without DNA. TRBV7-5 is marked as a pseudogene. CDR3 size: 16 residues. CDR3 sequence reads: CISVSGRRTGSYEQYF.

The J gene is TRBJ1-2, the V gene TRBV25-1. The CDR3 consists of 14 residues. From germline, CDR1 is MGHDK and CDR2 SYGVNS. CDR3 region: CASSEYPINYGYTF.

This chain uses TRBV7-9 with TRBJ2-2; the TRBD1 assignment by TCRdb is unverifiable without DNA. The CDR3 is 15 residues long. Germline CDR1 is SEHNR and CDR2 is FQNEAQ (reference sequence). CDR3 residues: CASSPMARFTGELFF.

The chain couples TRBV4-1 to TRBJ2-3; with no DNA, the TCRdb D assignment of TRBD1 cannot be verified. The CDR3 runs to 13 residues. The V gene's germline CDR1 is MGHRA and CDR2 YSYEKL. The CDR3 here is CAPDLGPFDTQYF.

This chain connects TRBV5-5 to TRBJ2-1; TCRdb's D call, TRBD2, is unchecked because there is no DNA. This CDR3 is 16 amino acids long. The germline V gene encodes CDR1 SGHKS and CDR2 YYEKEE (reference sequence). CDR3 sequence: CASSFPGLGSFGEQFF.

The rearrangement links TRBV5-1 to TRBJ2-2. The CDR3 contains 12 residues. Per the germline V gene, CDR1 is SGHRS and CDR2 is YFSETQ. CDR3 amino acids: CASSLAGGELFF.

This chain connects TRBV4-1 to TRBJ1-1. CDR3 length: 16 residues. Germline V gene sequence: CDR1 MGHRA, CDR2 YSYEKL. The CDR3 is CASSQSPWVGSTEAFF.

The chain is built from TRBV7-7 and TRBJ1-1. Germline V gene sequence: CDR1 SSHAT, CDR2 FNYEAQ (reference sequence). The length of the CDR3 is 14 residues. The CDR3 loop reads CASSLTGELTEAFF.

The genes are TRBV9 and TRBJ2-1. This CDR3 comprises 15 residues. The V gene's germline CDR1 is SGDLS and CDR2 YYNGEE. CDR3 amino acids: CASSVATGIYNEQFF.

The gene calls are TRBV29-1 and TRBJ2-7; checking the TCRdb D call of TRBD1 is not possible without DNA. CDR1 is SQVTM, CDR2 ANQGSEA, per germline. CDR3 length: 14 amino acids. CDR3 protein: CSVADFGSPSEQYF.

The CDR3: CSARVAGAGYEQYF. This chain links TRBV20-1 with TRBJ2-7; TCRdb indicates TRBD2, and absent DNA this call remains unverified. The germline V gene has CDR1 DFQATT and CDR2 SNEGSKA (reference sequence). CDR3 length equals 14 residues.

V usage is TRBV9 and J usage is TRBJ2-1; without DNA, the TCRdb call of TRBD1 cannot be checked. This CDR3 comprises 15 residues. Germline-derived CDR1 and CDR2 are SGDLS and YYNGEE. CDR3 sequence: CASSVAAGDYNEQFF.

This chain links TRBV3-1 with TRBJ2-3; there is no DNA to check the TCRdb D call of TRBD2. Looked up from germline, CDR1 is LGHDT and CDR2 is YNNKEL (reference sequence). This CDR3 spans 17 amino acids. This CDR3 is CASSSGLLAGAADTQYF.

The CDR3 reads CASGEDRSSYEQYF. The chain recombines TRBV2 with TRBJ2-7. The CDR3 runs to 14 residues. The germline CDR1 and CDR2 sequences are SNHLY and FYNNEI.